A selection of T cell receptor beta chains follows, all from one sample in a study of radiation and T cells in renal cell carcinoma. This table comes from immunoSEQ multiplex PCR, and its TCRdb copy is limited to in-frame clones, with some not included. The repertoire consists of 150,000 to 200,000 clones, with about 85% occurring once and the leading ten covering approximately 10%. This material consisted of blood, taken from a patient whose treatment included radiotherapy and nephrectomy. Receptor source: a woman aged 50 to 60 with renal cell carcinoma. The CDR3 runs from the conserved cysteine through the conserved F or W. A D gene is named only where the DNA matches it firmly. Not every row has a clone size; where given, it reads once, few, many or a size class.

J gene: TRBJ2-3
V gene: TRBV5-1
clone size: NA
D gene: NA
CDR3 DNA: TGCGCCAGCAGCCTGGACAGCCCCACAGATACGCAGTATTTT
CDR3 protein: CASSLDSPTDTQYF

J gene: TRBJ1-4
V gene: TRBV4-2
clone size: NA
D gene: NA
CDR3 DNA: TGTGCCAGCAGCCAAGATGGTGAGGCAACTAATGAAAAACTGTTTTTT
CDR3 protein: CASSQDGEATNEKLFF

J gene: TRBJ2-7
V gene: TRBV6-7
clone size: NA
D gene: TRBD1
CDR3 DNA: TGTGCCAGCAGTTGGACAGGTCAGAACTACGAGCAGTACTTC
CDR3 protein: CASSWTGQNYEQYF

J gene: TRBJ2-7
V gene: TRBV4-3
clone size: NA
D gene: NA
CDR3 DNA: TGCGCCAGCAGCCAAGGGACAAACGACGAGCAGTACTTC
CDR3 protein: CASSQGTNDEQYF

J gene: TRBJ2-6
V gene: TRBV18
clone size: NA
D gene: NA
CDR3 DNA: TGTGCCAGCTCTCCCTTGGACATCGGATCTGGGGCCAACGTCCTGACTTTC
CDR3 protein: CASSPLDIGSGANVLTF

J gene: TRBJ2-2
V gene: TRBV10-3
clone size: once
D gene: TRBD2
CDR3 DNA: TGTGCCATTACCCCGGGACTAGCCAACACCGGGGAGCTGTTTTTT
CDR3 protein: CAITPGLANTGELFF

J gene: TRBJ2-3
V gene: TRBV29-1
clone size: NA
D gene: NA
CDR3 DNA: TGCAGCGTTGAGAACCTCCTTAGCACAGATACGCAGTATTTT
CDR3 protein: CSVENLLSTDTQYF

J gene: TRBJ1-3
V gene: TRBV18
clone size: NA
D gene: NA
CDR3 DNA: TGTGCCAGCTCACCACCGGACTCTTTCTCTGGAAACACCATATATTTT
CDR3 protein: CASSPPDSFSGNTIYF

J gene: TRBJ2-7
V gene: TRBV29-1
clone size: NA
D gene: NA
CDR3 DNA: TGCAGCGTTGAAGACGAGCTCTACGAGCAGTACTTC
CDR3 protein: CSVEDELYEQYF

J gene: TRBJ2-5
V gene: TRBV28
clone size: NA
D gene: TRBD1
CDR3 DNA: TGTGCCAGCAGTCTAGGACAGGGAGGCCCAGAGACCCAGTACTTC
CDR3 protein: CASSLGQGGPETQYF

J gene: TRBJ1-6
V gene: TRBV20-1
clone size: few
D gene: TRBD1
CDR3 DNA: TGCAGTGCTATGGGACAGTCCCTCCACTTT
CDR3 protein: CSAMGQSLHF

J gene: TRBJ1-1
V gene: TRBV2
clone size: NA
D gene: TRBD1
CDR3 DNA: TGTGCCACCCTATCGGGGACAGCCATGAACACTGAAGCTTTCTTT
CDR3 protein: CATLSGTAMNTEAFF

J gene: TRBJ2-5
V gene: TRBV5-5
clone size: NA
D gene: NA
CDR3 DNA: TGTGCCAGCAGCTTGCAAGAGACCCAGTACTTC
CDR3 protein: CASSLQETQYF

J gene: TRBJ1-5
V gene: TRBV7-9
clone size: NA
D gene: NA
CDR3 DNA: TGTGCCAGCAGCTTAGAGGACAGCGATAGCAATCAGCCCCAGCATTTT
CDR3 protein: CASSLEDSDSNQPQHF

J gene: TRBJ1-5
V gene: TRBV19
clone size: NA
D gene: NA
CDR3 DNA: TGTGCCAGTAGTATAGATCGAGGCGGCCCCAATCAGCCCCAGCATTTT
CDR3 protein: CASSIDRGGPNQPQHF

J gene: TRBJ2-7
V gene: TRBV29-1
clone size: NA
D gene: NA
CDR3 DNA: TGCAGCGTAGGGGCTAGCTCCTACGAGCAGTACTTC
CDR3 protein: CSVGASSYEQYF

J gene: TRBJ1-2
V gene: TRBV30
clone size: NA
D gene: TRBD1
CDR3 DNA: TGTGCCTGGAGTGCCGGGACAGGGATAAATGGCTACACCTTC
CDR3 protein: CAWSAGTGINGYTF

J gene: TRBJ2-3
V gene: TRBV5-5
clone size: NA
D gene: TRBD2
CDR3 DNA: TGTGCCAGCAGCTTGGGGGACCTAGCGGGGGGCTTCACAGATACGCAGTATTTT
CDR3 protein: CASSLGDLAGGFTDTQYF

J gene: TRBJ2-7
V gene: TRBV5-1
clone size: NA
D gene: NA
CDR3 DNA: TGCGCCAGCAGCTTTGACAGATTCTACGAGCAGTACTTC
CDR3 protein: CASSFDRFYEQYF

J gene: TRBJ2-2
V gene: TRBV5-1
clone size: once
D gene: TRBD1
CDR3 DNA: TGCGCCAGCAGCCACCACAGGGGATCCGGGGAGCTGTTTTTT
CDR3 protein: CASSHHRGSGELFF

J gene: TRBJ2-7
V gene: TRBV5-1
clone size: NA
D gene: TRBD2
CDR3 DNA: TGCGCCAGCAGCTTGGCGACTAGCAAAGACGAGCAGTACTTC
CDR3 protein: CASSLATSKDEQYF

J gene: TRBJ1-1
V gene: TRBV5-4
clone size: NA
D gene: TRBD1
CDR3 DNA: TGTGCCAGCAGCTCACAGGGGGGTGACACTGAAGCTTTCTTT
CDR3 protein: CASSSQGGDTEAFF

J gene: TRBJ2-7
V gene: TRBV6-5
clone size: NA
D gene: TRBD1
CDR3 DNA: TGTGCCAGCAGCAACGTGGGAGACAGGGCTCTAGGGTTC
CDR3 protein: CASSNVGDRALGF

J gene: TRBJ2-5
V gene: TRBV7-7
clone size: NA
D gene: TRBD2
CDR3 DNA: TGTGCTAGCAGCTCTCTTGGACTAGCGGGTGGGGAGACCCAGTACTTC
CDR3 protein: CASSSLGLAGGETQYF

J gene: TRBJ1-1
V gene: TRBV6-1
clone size: NA
D gene: TRBD1
CDR3 DNA: TGTGCCAGCAGTGGAGGGACAGTCAACACTGAAGCTTTCTTT
CDR3 protein: CASSGGTVNTEAFF

J gene: TRBJ1-1
V gene: TRBV5-6
clone size: NA
D gene: NA
CDR3 DNA: TGTGCCAGCAGCTTGGAGAGGTACACTGAAGCTTTCTTT
CDR3 protein: CASSLERYTEAFF

J gene: TRBJ1-6
V gene: TRBV6-1
clone size: once
D gene: TRBD1
CDR3 DNA: TGTGCCAGCAGTGAGGGCAGGGGGCCTAATTCACCCCTCCACTTT
CDR3 protein: CASSEGRGPNSPLHF

J gene: TRBJ1-2
V gene: TRBV11-2
clone size: NA
D gene: NA
CDR3 DNA: TGTGCCAGCAGCCGGGCCAGCACTACACTCCTTGGCTACACCTTC
CDR3 protein: CASSRASTTLLGYTF

J gene: TRBJ1-2
V gene: TRBV7-3
clone size: NA
D gene: NA
CDR3 DNA: TGTGCCAGCAGCTTAAATCCGGGACACGACTATGGCTACACCTTC
CDR3 protein: CASSLNPGHDYGYTF

J gene: TRBJ1-4
V gene: TRBV2
clone size: NA
D gene: NA
CDR3 DNA: TGTGCCAGCAGTGAAGTCAGGGGAAACCTCGTTGCAACTAATGAAAAACTGTTTTTT
CDR3 protein: CASSEVRGNLVATNEKLFF

J gene: TRBJ1-2
V gene: TRBV19
clone size: NA
D gene: NA
CDR3 DNA: TGTGCCAGTAGTATCCCGTTGGGGCACCCAAACTATGGCTACACCTTC
CDR3 protein: CASSIPLGHPNYGYTF

J gene: TRBJ2-1
V gene: TRBV5-5
clone size: NA
D gene: TRBD2
CDR3 DNA: TGTGCCAGCAGCTTTGCGGGGGATGAGCAGTTCTTC
CDR3 protein: CASSFAGDEQFF

J gene: TRBJ1-5
V gene: TRBV7-8
clone size: NA
D gene: NA
CDR3 DNA: TGTGCCAGCAGCTTATGGGAATTTAGCAATCAGCCCCAGCATTTT
CDR3 protein: CASSLWEFSNQPQHF

J gene: TRBJ1-1
V gene: TRBV2
clone size: NA
D gene: TRBD1
CDR3 DNA: TGTGCCAGCAGTAGACAGGGATCGGCGAACACTGAAGCTTTCTTT
CDR3 protein: CASSRQGSANTEAFF

J gene: TRBJ1-2
V gene: TRBV19
clone size: once
D gene: NA
CDR3 DNA: TGTGCCAGTAGTCACAGGGACTATGGCTACACCTTC
CDR3 protein: CASSHRDYGYTF

J gene: TRBJ1-2
V gene: TRBV6-1
clone size: NA
D gene: NA
CDR3 DNA: TGTGCCAGCAGTGCCACGTCCGGGGCTGGCTATGGCTACACCTTC
CDR3 protein: CASSATSGAGYGYTF

J gene: TRBJ1-4
V gene: TRBV7-2
clone size: once
D gene: TRBD1
CDR3 DNA: TGTGCCAGCAGCGCATGGACAGGGGGCCGAGAACTGTTTTTT
CDR3 protein: CASSAWTGGRELFF

J gene: TRBJ1-5
V gene: TRBV18
clone size: NA
D gene: TRBD1
CDR3 DNA: TGTGCCAGCTCACCCGGGACAGAGACTTACAATCAGCCCCAGCATTTT
CDR3 protein: CASSPGTETYNQPQHF

J gene: TRBJ2-7
V gene: TRBV6-1
clone size: once
D gene: NA
CDR3 DNA: TGTGCCAGCAGTGATAGGGGGGGCGGCCGGAACGAGCAGTACTTC
CDR3 protein: CASSDRGGGRNEQYF